The 30 T cell receptor beta chains below come from one sample, sequenced in a study of blood T cell repertoires in COVID-19. Sequenced by immunoSEQ multiplex PCR; TCRdb stores in-frame clones only, minus some. Of about 250,000 clones in the sample, more than 75% are singletons; the top ten hold about a sixth. The sequenced sample consisted of PBMCs or T cells enriched from blood (not recorded which). The receptors come from a man between 18 and 29 years old who had recovered from COVID-19.

Only a few counts were recorded for this clone. This sequence joins TRBV6-2 or TRBV6-3 and TRBJ2-1, with 11 bases identical to TRBD2. V was clipped by 0 bases and J by 10 bases; unmatched bases: 11. The germline CDR1 and CDR2 sequences are MNHEY and SVGEGT. The CDR3 has 17 residues. CDR3 nucleotide sequence: TGTGCCAGCAGTTACTCATCGCGACTAGCGGGGAAGAGAGAGCAGTTCTTC. Its protein product is CASSYSSRLAGKREQFF.

Comments on this clone: A clone one base away is much larger, so this may be a read error. Other nucleotide sequences in the sample specify the same CDR3. The chain combines TRBV15 with TRBJ1-6; no clear D gene. V gave up 0 bases and J gave up 6 bases, with 6 bases separating them. The CDR3 is 14 amino acids. Germline V lookup: CDR1 LNHNV, CDR2 YYDKDF (reference sequence). CDR3 bases: TGTGCCACCAGCAGAGAACAGTCTAATTCACCCCTCCACTTT. Amino acid sequence: CATSREQSNSPLHF.

This clone has only a few counts. This chain joins TRBV27 and TRBJ2-2; D remains ambiguous. The CDR3 sequence is 13 residues long. Trimming took 5 bases from V and 4 from J, leaving 8 bases between them. Germline CDR1 and CDR2: MNHEY and SMNVEV (reference sequence). CDR3 in amino acids: CASSPASTGELFF. In nucleotides, the CDR3 is TGTGCCAGCAGTCCAGCTAGCACCGGGGAGCTGTTTTTT.

This chain uses TRBV5-4 with TRBJ2-2, with 11 bases matching TRBD2. J lost 7 bases, V lost 0 bases, and 5 bases had no gene match. CDR1 and CDR2 (germline): SGHNT, YYREEE (reference sequence). The CDR3 is 16 amino acids. In DNA, the CDR3 is TGTGCCAGCAGCTTGGGGGCTAGCGGGGGGATCGGGGAGCTGTTTTTT. This codes for CASSLGASGGIGELFF.

The rearrangement joins TRBV6-1 to TRBJ1-1; 9 positions match TRBD1. The CDR3 loop spans 13 amino acids. CDR1 is MNHNS and CDR2 is SASEGT in the germline V gene. Trimming removed 1 base from V and 11 bases from J; junction bases left unmatched: 5. For the CDR3, the DNA is TGTGCCAGCAGTGAAGGGGGACAGGGTGGGGCTTTCTTT. The encoded protein is CASSEGGQGGAFF.

The J gene is TRBJ2-1, the V gene TRBV2; 8 nucleotides align to TRBD2. The CDR3 runs to 16 residues. Germline CDR1 reads SNHLY; CDR2 reads FYNNEI. The trim removed 6 bases at V and 8 bases at J, leaving 15 bases unmatched. In nucleotides, the CDR3 is TGTGCCAGCAGAGATCCGGGACTAGTTAAGATCTATGAGCAGTTCTTC. It yields the protein CASRDPGLVKIYEQFF.

The J gene is TRBJ1-2, the V gene TRBV9, with 10 bases identical to TRBD1. This CDR3 has 14 residues. The V segment lost 4 bases and the J segment 5 bases; nucleotides outside the gene matches: 5. Germline V gives CDR1 SGDLS, CDR2 YYNGEE. The CDR3 spells CASSRDRGYYGYTF. CDR3 coding DNA: TGTGCCAGCAGCCGGGACAGGGGATATTATGGCTACACCTTC.

The chain is built from TRBV5-1 and TRBJ2-5; D could derive from TRBD1 or TRBD2 (5 bases each). This CDR3 is built from 14 residues. CDR1 and CDR2 (germline): SGHRS, YFSETQ. V lost 5 bases, J lost 2 bases, and 13 bases lay in between. This CDR3 reads CASSLRGPQETQYF. The CDR3 bases are TGCGCCAGCAGTTTGAGGGGTCCACAAGAGACCCAGTACTTC.

This chain links TRBV19 with TRBJ2-5; D gene uncertain. Germline V gives CDR1 LNHDA, CDR2 SQIVND (reference sequence). The CDR3 length is 13 residues. V was shortened by 6 bases and J by 1 base, with 9 bases between the two germline ends. CDR3 DNA: TGTGCCAGTAGCTGGCACCTCCAAGAGACCCAGTACTTC. Translated: CASSWHLQETQYF.

The V gene is TRBV6-1, the J gene TRBJ2-2, with TRBD2 matching 9 bases. CDR3 length: 16 amino acids. Trimming at V came to 3 bases and at J to 5 bases, leaving 7 bases not matched to a gene. Germline CDR1 MNHNS, CDR2 SASEGT. The CDR3 DNA follows: TGTGCCAGCAGTGATCGGACTAGCGTTTCTACCGGGGAGCTGTTTTTT. This translates into CASSDRTSVSTGELFF.

This clone was recorded only once. The V gene is TRBV12-3 or TRBV12-4, the J gene TRBJ1-3; D might be TRBD1 (5 bases). There are 13 residues in the CDR3. V was clipped by 6 bases and J by 0 bases, with 6 bases between them. CDR3 in amino acids: CASSRASGNTIYF. Written as DNA, the CDR3 is TGTGCCAGCAGCAGGGCCTCTGGAAACACCATATATTTT.

This chain connects TRBV14 to TRBJ2-3, with 7 bases aligning to TRBD2. The CDR3 has 16 amino acids. Unmatched junction bases numbered 12, after V lost 5 bases and J lost 4 bases. CDR1 and CDR2 (germline): SGHDN, FVKESK. CDR3 nucleotide sequence: TGTGCCAGCAGCGGGTTTGGACTAGTCGGTCCAGATACGCAGTATTTT. Translation: CASSGFGLVGPDTQYF.

The rearrangement joins TRBV11-3 to TRBJ2-2; D is uncertain. The CDR3 totals 16 residues. Looked up from germline, CDR1 is SGHNT and CDR2 is YENEEA. V dropped 1 base and J dropped 4 bases, with 13 bases sitting between them. The CDR3 coding sequence is TGTGCCAGCAGCTTAGCCCAACCGGTCTTCACCGGGGAGCTGTTTTTT. Residues: CASSLAQPVFTGELFF.

The rearrangement uses TRBV19 and TRBJ2-2; TRBD2 matches at 8 bases. From germline, CDR1 is LNHDA and CDR2 SQIVND (reference sequence). The CDR3 sequence is 15 residues long. Trimming cost V 10 bases and J 3 bases; bases outside gene matches: 10. The CDR3 reads CATGGEARYTGELFF. Here the CDR3 DNA reads TGTGCCACCGGGGGGGAGGCAAGGTACACCGGGGAGCTGTTTTTT.

The rearrangement joins TRBV9 to TRBJ2-5, with a tentative D call TRBD2 (5 bases). Trimming cost V 4 bases and J 7 bases, with 17 bases left between them. From germline, CDR1 is SGDLS and CDR2 YYNGEE. The CDR3 contains 14 residues. The CDR3 nucleotides read TGTGCCAGCAGCTTCAGTCCGGAGGTGGGGACCCAGTACTTC. It is translated as CASSFSPEVGTQYF.

This clone was observed a handful of times. The rearrangement links TRBV9 to TRBJ1-1; 7 bases are shared with TRBD1. The V segment lost 4 bases and the J segment 5 bases; nucleotides outside the gene matches: 8. Germline loops: CDR1 SGDLS, CDR2 YYNGEE. The CDR3 covers 14 residues. CDR3 region: CASSPQQGLTEAFF. The CDR3 nucleotides are TGTGCCAGCAGCCCCCAACAGGGGTTGACTGAAGCTTTCTTT. Based on the CDR3 plus reference TRBV9 and TRBJ1-1, the full variable domain is DSGVTQTPKHLITATGQRVTLRCSPRSGDLSVYWYQQSLDQGLQFLIQYYNGEERAKGNILERFSAQQFPDLHSELNLSSLELGDSALYFCASSPQQGLTEAFFGQGTRLTVV.

The chain is built from TRBV10-3 and TRBJ1-1; tentative D call: TRBD1 (6 bases). Trimming stripped 7 bases from V and 8 bases from J, with 20 bases between. The V gene's germline CDR1 is ENHRY and CDR2 SYGVKD. CDR3 length: 14 amino acids. The CDR3 is CAITTGRGSPEAFF. The CDR3 DNA reads as TGTGCCATCACTACAGGGAGGGGCAGTCCCGAAGCTTTCTTT.

The rearrangement joins TRBV27 to TRBJ1-1, with D possibly TRBD1 on 5 matching bases. The length of the CDR3 is 15 residues. Trimming took 4 bases from V and 1 from J, leaving 13 bases between them. Per the germline V gene, CDR1 is MNHEY and CDR2 is SMNVEV (reference sequence). CDR3 in DNA: TGTGCCAGCAGTTCCCGCCCGGACACGAACACTGAAGCTTTCTTT. It translates to CASSSRPDTNTEAFF.

This clone came up a few times. The rearrangement links TRBV19 to TRBJ1-4, with 7 positions matching TRBD1. CDR1 is LNHDA, CDR2 SQIVND, per germline (reference sequence). This CDR3 contains 17 residues. Germline trimming cut 1 base from V and 8 bases from J; bases unmatched to any gene: 13. DNA of the CDR3: TGTGCCAGTAGTATAGGGCAGGGGGTCTTAGGAGGAGAAAAACTGTTTTTT. It is translated as CASSIGQGVLGGEKLFF.

The chain uses TRBV18 and TRBJ2-5; D not certain. V was pared by 1 base and J by 3 bases, with 9 bases between. The germline V gene encodes CDR1 KGHSH and CDR2 LQKENI. This CDR3 region has 14 residues. The CDR3, as DNA: TGTGCCAGCTCACCACGCGTAGCTGAAGAGACCCAGTACTTC. It codes for CASSPRVAEETQYF.

This rearrangement joins TRBV27 to TRBJ2-1; possible D gene TRBD1, 5 bases. The germline CDR1 and CDR2 sequences are MNHEY and SMNVEV (reference sequence). Trimming left V 5 bases short and J 6 bases short, with 20 bases between. The CDR3 runs to 16 residues. This CDR3 is CASSPKGGAASNEQFF. The CDR3 DNA is TGTGCCAGCAGTCCCAAGGGTGGGGCTGCCTCCAATGAGCAGTTCTTC.

The chain recombines TRBV7-9 with TRBJ2-1; 7 bases line up with TRBD2. V shed 2 bases, J shed 3 bases, and the junction held 4 bases outside the gene matches. Germline V gene sequence: CDR1 SEHNR, CDR2 FQNEAQ (reference sequence). The CDR3 has 15 amino acids. The CDR3 loop is CASSLYAGDYNEQFF. The CDR3, as DNA: TGTGCCAGCAGCTTATATGCGGGAGACTACAATGAGCAGTTCTTC.

The rearrangement uses TRBV5-1 and TRBJ2-7, with a possible D match to TRBD2 (5 bases). The V end was cut by 5 bases, the J end by 7 bases, with 25 bases between. Looked up from germline, CDR1 is SGHRS and CDR2 is YFSETQ. The CDR3 runs 16 residues. CDR3 protein: CASSFSAETTLGEQYF. The DNA of the CDR3 is TGCGCCAGCAGTTTCTCCGCCGAGACTACCCTCGGAGAGCAGTACTTC.

V and J are TRBV5-4 and TRBJ2-2, with a possible D match to TRBD2 (5 bases). The V gene's germline CDR1 is SGHNT and CDR2 YYREEE (reference sequence). The CDR3 sequence is 17 residues long. V gave up 2 bases and J gave up 2 bases, with 16 bases separating them. The CDR3 nucleotides are TGTGCCAGCAGCTTAGATGCGGACTGGATCAACACCGGGGAGCTGTTTTTT. Translation: CASSLDADWINTGELFF.

V and J are TRBV30 and TRBJ1-5, with 7 bases that match TRBD1. Trimming at V came to 0 bases and at J to 6 bases, leaving 14 bases not matched to a gene. This CDR3 spans 17 amino acids. Germline CDR1 and CDR2: GTSNPN and SVGIG (reference sequence). The CDR3: CAWSVQGLQGVVQPQHF. DNA for the CDR3: TGTGCCTGGAGTGTACAGGGTCTCCAGGGGGTCGTTCAGCCCCAGCATTTT.

The CDR3 DNA reads TGTGCCAACTACAGGGGGCCAGGAGAGACCCAGTACTTC. Amino acids: CANYRGPGETQYF. V and J are TRBV2 and TRBJ2-5, with 9 bases matching TRBD1. There are 13 residues in the CDR3. Germline assignment: CDR1 SNHLY and CDR2 FYNNEI. V trimming: 10 bases; J trimming: 4 bases; junction bases outside the gene matches: 7.

This clone was observed a few times. The genes are TRBV5-1 and TRBJ2-1; possible D gene TRBD2, 5 bases. Trimming cost V 6 bases and J 1 base, with 11 bases left between them. The CDR3 runs 14 residues. CDR1 and CDR2 from the germline V gene are SGHRS and YFSETQ. As DNA, the CDR3 is TGCGCCAGCAACGATCCGGGGTCCTACAATGAGCAGTTCTTC. Protein sequence: CASNDPGSYNEQFF.

In nucleotides, the CDR3 is TGTGCCAGCAGCCAAGATAGGGGTTTAGCGGGAGCAGAGGATACGCAGTATTTT. It encodes CASSQDRGLAGAEDTQYF. V is TRBV3-1 (or the pseudogene TRBV3-2) and J is TRBJ2-3; TRBD2 matches at 9 bases. Germline CDR1 and CDR2: LGHDT and YNNKEL (reference sequence). The CDR3 runs to 18 residues. Trimming took 0 bases from V and 6 from J; bases not matched to a gene: 13.

The CDR3 loop is CASSQDGSSGSRHTQYF. The CDR3 DNA is TGTGCCAGCAGCCAAGACGGGTCTAGCGGGTCACGCCATACGCAGTATTTT. The rearrangement links TRBV4-2 to TRBJ2-3, with 8 bases aligning to TRBD2. Germline V gene data show CDR1 as LGHNA and CDR2 as YNFKEQ. J gave up 7 bases and V 0 bases, and 12 bases lay outside the gene matches. The CDR3 consists of 17 residues.

The rearrangement uses TRBV13 and TRBJ2-5; D remains unclear. Germline CDR1 PRHDT, CDR2 FYEKMQ (reference sequence). This CDR3 is built from 13 residues. V was shortened by 5 bases and J by 3 bases, with 10 bases between the two germline ends. The CDR3 here is CASSARNEETQYF. The DNA of the CDR3 is TGTGCCAGCAGCGCGAGAAACGAAGAGACCCAGTACTTC. The full variable domain, its missing parts supplied by reference TRBV13 and TRBJ2-5, is AAGVIQSPRHLIKEKRETATLKCYPIPRHDTVYWYQQGPGQDPQFLISFYEKMQSDKGSIPDRFSAQQFSDYHSELNMSSLELGDSALYFCASSARNEETQYFGPGTRLLVL.